Shown below are 9 T cell receptor beta chains from a single sample sequenced in a study of T cells in Graves' hyperthyroidism and ophthalmopathy. What was amplified from RNA transcripts were TCR beta CDR3 regions. Carried out on the TCR CDR3, a first-round RT-PCR used the HTBI primer set. MiXCR, applied by TCRdb to the multiplex PCR reads, yields one record per CDR3 protein. The data hold about 400,000 distinct CDR3 sequences, with roughly 15% observed a single time. The sequencing input was blood. The receptor set was obtained from a woman under 30 with Graves' hyperthyroidism.

This clonotype was observed a few times. The chain employs TRBV28 and TRBJ2-2; 9 bases match TRBD1. There are 16 residues in the CDR3. The V segment lost 6 bases and the J segment 2 bases; nucleotides outside the gene matches: 7. The germline V gene encodes CDR1 MDHEN and CDR2 SYDVKM. CDR3: CASRFTTGGNTGELFF. CDR3 nucleotides: TGTGCCAGCAGGTTCACGACAGGGGGAAACACCGGGGAGCTGTTTTTT.

The gene calls are TRBV19 and TRBJ2-7; no clear D gene. Germline CDR1 reads LNHDA; CDR2 reads SQIVND (reference sequence). Trimming shortened V by 4 bases and J by 5 bases, and 18 bases separated the two germline ends. The CDR3 runs to 15 residues. The CDR3 sequence: CASSTPDGVRDEQYF. Here the CDR3 DNA reads TGTGCCAGTAGTACCCCTGATGGGGTGCGCGACGAGCAGTACTTC.

This clonotype was recorded many times. V and J are TRBV10-1 and TRBJ2-3; tentatively, D is TRBD1 or TRBD2 (6 bases each). The CDR3 contains 15 residues. V lost 0 bases and J 3 bases, leaving 10 bases between the germline ends. Looked up from germline, CDR1 is WNHNN and CDR2 is SYGVQD (reference sequence). CDR3 sequence reads: CASSESEGGTDTQYF. The CDR3 DNA reads TGCGCCAGCAGTGAGTCGGAGGGGGGAACAGATACGCAGTATTTT.

This clonotype was observed many times. The CDR3 is CASSWRTGGGGTEAFF. The CDR3 DNA reads as TGTGCCAGCAGTTGGAGGACAGGGGGCGGAGGCACTGAAGCTTTCTTT. This chain joins TRBV12-3 or TRBV12-4 and TRBJ1-1; 11 positions match TRBD1. The CDR3 runs to 16 residues. V gave up 4 bases and J gave up 4 bases; unmatched junction bases: 8.

The CDR3 DNA sequence: TGCAGTGCTGTATTAGCGGGAGTAAGCACAGATACGCAGTATTTT. Translation gives CSAVLAGVSTDTQYF. The gene calls are TRBV20-1 and TRBJ2-3; 9 nucleotides match TRBD2. Germline CDR1 DFQATT, CDR2 SNEGSKA (reference sequence). V shed 5 bases, J shed 0 bases, and the junction held 6 bases outside the gene matches. This CDR3 comprises 15 residues.

Points on this clonotype: A read error may be the cause here, since a much bigger clone is one base away. This rearrangement joins TRBV7-3 to TRBJ2-7; maybe TRBD1 (6 bases). Germline values: CDR1 SGHTA, CDR2 FQGTGA. The CDR3 runs to 15 residues. Written as DNA, the CDR3 is TGTGCCAACAGCTTAGTCTCAGGGGCCTCCTACGAGCAGTACTTC. Translating gives CANSLVSGASYEQYF. Combining the CDR3 with reference TRBV7-3 and TRBJ2-7 gives the whole variable domain GAGVSQTPSNKVTEKGKYVELRCDPISGHTALYWYRQSLGQGPEFLIYFQGTGAADDSGLPNDRFFAVRPEGSVSTLKIQRTERGDSAVYLCANSLVSGASYEQYFGPGTRLTVT.

This clonotype was seen many times. The chain employs TRBV27 and TRBJ2-7; TRBD2 aligns across 13 bases. CDR3 length: 16 residues. Trimming at V came to 3 bases and at J to 6 bases, leaving 8 bases not matched to a gene. CDR1 and CDR2 from the germline V gene are MNHEY and SMNVEV (reference sequence). Written as DNA, the CDR3 is TGTGCCAGCAGTTTTATAGGGGGGACTAGCGGGACCGAGCAGTACTTC. Translated, it gives CASSFIGGTSGTEQYF.

This chain joins TRBV2 and TRBJ1-5; 7 bases align to TRBD1. Losses at the gene ends were 8 bases for V and 0 bases for J; bases not matched to a gene: 13. Germline CDR1 and CDR2: SNHLY and FYNNEI. There are 17 residues in the CDR3. The CDR3, as DNA: TGTGCCAGCCGATTGGACAGGAGGGCCTATAGCAATCAGCCCCAGCATTTT. Amino acid sequence: CASRLDRRAYSNQPQHF.

This clonotype occurred many times. The chain carries TRBV28 and TRBJ1-2; 7 nucleotides align to TRBD1. The CDR3 covers 14 residues. J lost 3 bases, V lost 7 bases, and 8 bases had no gene match. Per germline, CDR1 MDHEN and CDR2 SYDVKM. The CDR3 here is CASNPGGTDYGYTF. CDR3 bases: TGTGCCAGCAACCCGGGAGGGACAGACTATGGCTACACCTTC.